The 2 T cell receptor beta chains below come from one sample, sequenced in a study of T-cell reconstitution after alpha-beta-depleted transplantation in children (dated by TCRdb to about 2016). Libraries were constructed by PCR. The listed sequencing device is Illumina HiSeq 2500. Molecular barcoding was employed in the preparation of TCR libraries, with unique molecular identifiers being used to normalize TCRbeta repertoire quantification. TCRdb handled the public reads itself, with Q25 trimming in fastp and clone calling in MiXCR, and kept productive beta chains. Records with the same CDR3 protein are collapsed into one entry carrying the most frequent genes and DNA. The sample table shows approximately 390,000 distinct CDR3 sequences, and approximately 11% are seen once. Of the sample, 5% to 6.5% is held by the ten largest clones. The sample in question was PBMCs from the stem cell graft donor, obtained from the stem cell graft. The receptors derive from a human donor who donated a stem cell graft to a child with acute myeloid leukemia.

The rearrangement links TRBV4-2 to TRBJ2-3, with 8 nucleotides matching TRBD2. V was pared by 4 bases and J by 0 bases, with 6 bases of the junction left unmatched. From germline, CDR1 is LGHNA and CDR2 YNFKEQ. This CDR3 has 16 amino acids. The CDR3 region is CASSPGPSGSTDTQYF. Here the CDR3 DNA reads TGTGCCAGCAGCCCCGGGCCTAGCGGGAGCACAGATACGCAGTATTTT.

This clonotype has more than one count but fewer than ten. The chain couples TRBV27 to TRBJ1-4, with D tentatively TRBD1 (5 bases). The CDR3 has 14 residues. Trimming left V 4 bases short and J 7 bases short, with 13 bases between. The germline CDR1 and CDR2 sequences are MNHEY and SMNVEV (reference sequence). CDR3 nucleotides: TGTGCCAGCAGTTCCCAGGGTATTGGTGAAAAACTGTTTTTT. This codes for CASSSQGIGEKLFF.